The 23 T cell receptor beta chains below come from one sample, sequenced in a study of T cell clonality in common variable immunodeficiency. Profiling relied on immunoSEQ multiplex PCR, and the TCRdb table lists in-frame clones only, not all of them. Singletons are absent from the sample, which has 35,000 to 50,000 clones. The sequenced sample consisted of peripheral blood mononuclear cells. Source of these receptors: a person between 18 and 75 years old in good health.

This clone was recorded at least ten times. The read is 3 residues too short to cover the CDR3 end, so that end is filled in from the germline J gene. The chain links TRBV19 to TRBJ2-1, with D tentatively TRBD2 (6 bases). This CDR3 is built from 17 residues. V was trimmed by 3 bases and J by 4 bases, leaving 19 bases between them. Germline CDR1 LNHDA, CDR2 SQIVND (reference sequence). CDR3 sequence: CASSIGYQDYRYNEQFF. The CDR3 bases that were read are TGTGCCAGTAGTATTGGGTACCAGGACTATAGATACAATGAG.

This clone was observed at least ten times. The CDR3 is cut off 3 residues early in the read; its end comes from the germline J gene. The V and J genes are TRBV9 and TRBJ2-3; the D is unclear. V dropped 7 bases and J dropped 0 bases, with 12 bases sitting between them. CDR1 and CDR2 from the germline V gene are SGDLS and YYNGEE. The CDR3 extends over 14 amino acids. This CDR3 reads CASARGSSTDTQYF. The part of the CDR3 DNA that was read is TGTGCCAGCGCCCGCGGATCTAGCACAGATACG.

This clone showed up many times. The read falls 3 residues short of the CDR3 end, and the missing part is taken from the germline J gene. V and J are TRBV5-1 and TRBJ2-1; 13 bases fit TRBD2. CDR1 and CDR2 from the germline V gene are SGHRS and YFSETQ. The J segment lost 8 bases and the V segment lost 2 bases, leaving 4 bases of the junction unmatched. This CDR3 region has 15 residues. The covered CDR3 bases are TGCGCCAGCAGCTTTAGGACTAGCGGGAGTTATGAG. Residues: CASSFRTSGSYE. The whole CDR3 region reads CASSFRTSGSYEQFF.

This clone came up many times. Read coverage stops 3 residues before the CDR3 terminus; the germline J gene supplies the remainder. The chain combines TRBV5-1 with TRBJ2-5; 11 bases line up with TRBD2. CDR1 is SGHRS, CDR2 YFSETQ, per germline. The trim removed 1 base at V and 1 base at J, leaving 12 bases unmatched. The CDR3 runs to 19 residues. The sequenced CDR3 bases are TGCGCCAGCAGCTTGAATTTAGCGGGAGGGCCGGCTTTCCAAGAGACC. Its translation: CASSLNLAGGPAFQET. The full CDR3 protein reads CASSLNLAGGPAFQETQYF.

This clone was seen many times. The read finishes 3 residues shy of the CDR3 end, and the germline J gene is used to complete it. The chain links TRBV6-1 to TRBJ2-7, with 14 bases identical to TRBD2. Trimming at V came to 4 bases and at J to 2 bases, leaving 4 bases not matched to a gene. The CDR3 consists of 16 residues. CDR1 and CDR2 from the germline V gene are MNHNS and SASEGT. The DNA read from the CDR3 is TGTGCCAGCAGTGCACGGACTAGCGGGAGGACCTACGAG. Its protein product is CASSARTSGRTYE. The whole CDR3 region reads CASSARTSGRTYEQYF.

This clone was observed at least ten times. The read stops 3 residues short of the end of the CDR3; the missing end is completed from the germline J gene. V usage is TRBV6-1 and J usage is TRBJ2-7, with 10 positions matching TRBD2. The germline gives CDR1 MNHNS, CDR2 SASEGT. The CDR3 consists of 15 residues. Trimming took 1 base from V and 4 from J; bases not matched to a gene: 4. Partial CDR3 DNA: TGTGCCAGCAGTGAAGGTAAACTAGCGGGGTACGAG. Translated: CASSEGKLAGYE. From start to end, the CDR3 is CASSEGKLAGYEQYF.

This clone has ten or more counts. Incomplete CDR3 DNA: TGTGCCAGCAGCCCGGGGACAGGGCGGTATGGC. It translates to CASSPGTGRYG. The whole CDR3 sequence reads CASSPGTGRYGYTF. The rearrangement uses TRBV7-3 and TRBJ1-2; 9 bases are shared with TRBD1. The read stops 3 residues short of the end of the CDR3; the missing end is completed from the germline J gene. Germline lookup yields CDR1 SGHTA and CDR2 FQGTGA. Losses at the gene ends were 5 bases for V and 5 bases for J; bases not matched to a gene: 6. The CDR3 loop spans 14 amino acids.

This clone has a count of ten or more. The CDR3 goes on 3 residues after the read ends, and that part is filled in from the germline J gene. The chain is built from TRBV29-1 and TRBJ1-1; 9 nucleotides match TRBD1. The CDR3 length is 13 residues. The trim removed 6 bases at V and 3 bases at J, leaving 5 bases unmatched. Germline lookup yields CDR1 SQVTM and CDR2 ANQGSEA. The sequenced CDR3 bases are TGCAGCGTCTGGACAGGGGACCACACTGAA. Translated, it gives CSVWTGDHTE. The full CDR3 sequence reads CSVWTGDHTEAFF.

This clone was detected ten times or more. The sequenced fragment ends 3 residues before the CDR3 boundary, so the rest is inferred from the germline J gene. V gene TRBV12-3 or TRBV12-4 combines with J gene TRBJ2-2; 10 nucleotides align to TRBD2. V was pared by 2 bases and J by 4 bases, with 4 bases of the junction left unmatched. The CDR3 is 16 amino acids. Incomplete CDR3 DNA: TGTGCCAGCAGTTTACGAGCGGGAGGGGTCACCGGGGAG. This translates into CASSLRAGGVTGE. In full, the CDR3 is CASSLRAGGVTGELFF.

This clone was detected many times. The sequenced fragment ends 3 residues before the CDR3 boundary, so the rest is inferred from the germline J gene. The chain combines TRBV19 with TRBJ2-5; TRBD2 aligns across 7 bases. The CDR3 contains 13 residues. Germline V gene sequence: CDR1 LNHDA, CDR2 SQIVND (reference sequence). V was pared by 7 bases and J by 0 bases, with 2 bases of the junction left unmatched. The CDR3 DNA, read in part, is TGTGCCAGTAACGGGGGGTACCAAGAGACC. It codes for CASNGGYQET. The CDR3, in full, reads CASNGGYQETQYF. Drawing the rest from reference TRBV19 and TRBJ2-5, the complete variable domain is DGGITQSPKYLFRKEGQNVTLSCEQNLNHDAMYWYRQDPGQGLRLIYYSQIVNDFQKGDIAEGYSVSREKKESFPLTVTSAQKNPTAFYLCASNGGYQETQYFGPGTRLLVL.

Comments on this clone: The CDR3 is cut off 3 residues early in the read; its end comes from the germline J gene. V gene TRBV6-2 or TRBV6-3 combines with J gene TRBJ1-1; D ambiguous. The CDR3 has 12 amino acids. Per the germline V gene, CDR1 is MNHEY and CDR2 is SVGEGT. V was cut by 5 bases and J by 0 bases, with 4 bases left in between. CDR3 residues: CASSTVNTEAFF. The DNA read from the CDR3 is TGTGCCAGCAGTACAGTGAACACTGAA.

This clone has a count of ten or more. The sequence runs out 3 residues before the end of the CDR3; the remainder is reconstructed from the germline J gene. This sequence joins TRBV12-3 or TRBV12-4 and TRBJ1-5; D remains ambiguous. V dropped 3 bases and J dropped 7 bases, with 10 bases sitting between them. The CDR3 runs 13 residues. The CDR3 spells CASSLEEGQPQHF. CDR3 bases read: TGTGCCAGCAGTTTGGAGGAAGGGCAGCCC.

CDR3 DNA (partial): TGTGCCAGCAGTTCCCGGGGGTACAATGAG. Encoded protein: CASSSRGYNE. The full CDR3 reads CASSSRGYNEQFF. The rearrangement links TRBV2 to TRBJ2-1; D perhaps matches TRBD2 (6 bases). From the germline J gene comes the end of the CDR3, since the read stops 3 residues before it. Between the trimmed V and J ends, which lost 5 bases and 4 bases, there was a span of 9 bases. The germline gives CDR1 SNHLY, CDR2 FYNNEI. The CDR3 is 13 amino acids. The whole variable domain, filled in from reference TRBV2 and TRBJ2-1, reads EPEVTQTPSHQVTQMGQEVILRCVPISNHLYFYWYRQILGQKVEFLVSFYNNEISEKSEIFDDQFSVERPDGSNFTLKIRSTKLEDSAMYFCASSSRGYNEQFFGPGTRLTVL.

This clone came up many times. The CDR3 end lies 3 residues beyond the end of the read and is filled in from the germline J gene. The chain uses TRBV7-2 and TRBJ2-3; weak D call: TRBD2 (5 bases). This CDR3 comprises 14 residues. The germline CDR1 and CDR2 sequences are SGHTA and FQGNSA. V lost 5 bases, J lost 1 base, and 10 bases lay in between. This CDR3 is CASSPRTRTDTQYF. Partial CDR3 DNA: TGTGCCAGCAGCCCTAGGACTCGCACAGATACG.

This clone was recorded at least ten times. Sequencing ends 3 residues short of the CDR3 end; the germline J gene provides the rest. The chain is built from TRBV5-6 and TRBJ2-4, with TRBD1 matching over 7 bases. CDR3 size: 15 residues. V lost 4 bases to trimming and J lost 8 bases; unmatched junction nucleotides: 12. The germline CDR1 and CDR2 sequences are SGHDT and YYEEEE. The CDR3 sequence: CASSVPGTEVDIQYF. Partial CDR3 DNA: TGTGCCAGCAGCGTCCCCGGGACAGAGGTGGACATT.

At least ten counts were recorded for this clone. The CDR3 end falls 3 residues outside the read, so it is completed with the germline J gene. V gene TRBV5-6 combines with J gene TRBJ2-1, with 7 positions matching TRBD2. Germline V gene data show CDR1 as SGHDT and CDR2 as YYEEEE. This CDR3 has 15 amino acids. The ends lost 4 bases at V and 8 bases at J; junction bases unmatched: 12. CDR3 DNA, as far as it was read: TGTGCCAGCAGCCCGGGTCCGACTAGCAAGGATGAG. It encodes CASSPGPTSKDE. The CDR3 reads in full as CASSPGPTSKDEQFF.

At least ten counts were recorded for this clone. The sequenced fragment ends 3 residues before the CDR3 boundary, so the rest is inferred from the germline J gene. J is TRBJ2-3 and V is TRBV19; 14 nucleotides align to TRBD2. After removal of 2 bases from V and 1 base from J, the junction contained 2 bases not matched to a gene. The CDR3 runs to 17 residues. Looked up from germline, CDR1 is LNHDA and CDR2 is SQIVND (reference sequence). The CDR3 bases that were read are TGTGCCAGTAGTATAATGGGACTAGCGGGAGGCACAGATACG. This translates into CASSIMGLAGGTDT. The entire CDR3 reads CASSIMGLAGGTDTQYF.

There are many counts of this clone. The read stops 3 residues short of the end of the CDR3; the missing end is completed from the germline J gene. The chain carries TRBV9 and TRBJ2-3; tentative D call: TRBD2 (5 bases). The CDR3 has 15 residues. Trimming removed 0 bases at V and 0 bases at J, with 8 bases between. Germline lookup yields CDR1 SGDLS and CDR2 YYNGEE. CDR3 region: CASSVAGRSTDTQYF. CDR3 DNA, as far as it was read: TGTGCCAGCAGCGTAGCGGGGAGAAGCACAGATACG.

This clone was detected many times. The read finishes 3 residues shy of the CDR3 end, and the germline J gene is used to complete it. V usage is TRBV19 and J usage is TRBJ2-4, with D perhaps TRBD2 (6 bases). The germline gives CDR1 LNHDA, CDR2 SQIVND (reference sequence). The CDR3 totals 16 residues. Trimming pared 5 bases from V and 2 bases from J, leaving 16 bases between. CDR3 region: CASSPPTGLTKNIQYF. CDR3 DNA, as far as it was read: TGTGCCAGTAGTCCCCCCACGGGACTGACCAAAAACATT. The full variable domain, in which reference TRBV19 and TRBJ2-4 provide the parts outside the CDR3, is DGGITQSPKYLFRKEGQNVTLSCEQNLNHDAMYWYRQDPGQGLRLIYYSQIVNDFQKGDIAEGYSVSREKKESFPLTVTSAQKNPTAFYLCASSPPTGLTKNIQYFGAGTRLSVL.

Comment on this clone: The read finishes 3 residues shy of the CDR3 end, and the germline J gene is used to complete it. This chain links TRBV7-9 with TRBJ2-7; D gene ambiguous. Germline V gene lookup returns CDR1 SEHNR and CDR2 FQNEAQ (reference sequence). V was shortened by 0 bases and J by 5 bases, with 8 bases between the two germline ends. This CDR3 comprises 13 residues. The CDR3 here is CASSLAGSNEQYF. CDR3 bases read: TGTGCCAGCAGCTTAGCGGGCAGTAACGAG.

The sample holds many counts of this clone. The sequenced CDR3 bases are TGTGCCAGCAGCCTGGGGACAGCGCAAGAGACC. It yields the protein CASSLGTAQET. The complete CDR3 sequence is CASSLGTAQETQYF. This sequence joins TRBV7-6 and TRBJ2-5; 7 bases align to TRBD1. The read terminates 3 residues before the CDR3 end, so the remaining end is supplied by the germline J gene. The CDR3 is 14 amino acids. Germline V lookup: CDR1 SGHVS, CDR2 FNYEAQ. Germline trimming cut 5 bases from V and 2 bases from J; bases unmatched to any gene: 5.

This clone was found many times. The sequence runs out 3 residues before the end of the CDR3; the remainder is reconstructed from the germline J gene. This sequence joins TRBV6-1 and TRBJ2-3; 11 nucleotides align to TRBD2. The CDR3 consists of 16 residues. Per germline, CDR1 MNHNS and CDR2 SASEGT. The J segment lost 2 bases and the V segment lost 6 bases, leaving 7 bases of the junction unmatched. This CDR3 reads CASRELAGVHTDTQYF. CDR3 bases read: TGTGCCAGCAGGGAACTAGCGGGGGTTCACACAGATACG.

This clone occurred many times. The CDR3 is cut off 3 residues early in the read; its end comes from the germline J gene. The genes are TRBV2 and TRBJ2-1, with 7 nucleotides matching TRBD2. After removal of 4 bases from V and 5 bases from J, the junction contained 5 bases not matched to a gene. CDR1 is SNHLY, CDR2 FYNNEI, per germline. The CDR3 sequence is 14 residues long. CDR3 bases read: TGTGCCAGCAGTGGGGGACTACCCAACAATGAG. Residues: CASSGGLPNNE. In full, the CDR3 is CASSGGLPNNEQFF. Filled out from reference TRBV2 and TRBJ2-1, the complete variable domain reads EPEVTQTPSHQVTQMGQEVILRCVPISNHLYFYWYRQILGQKVEFLVSFYNNEISEKSEIFDDQFSVERPDGSNFTLKIRSTKLEDSAMYFCASSGGLPNNEQFFGPGTRLTVL.